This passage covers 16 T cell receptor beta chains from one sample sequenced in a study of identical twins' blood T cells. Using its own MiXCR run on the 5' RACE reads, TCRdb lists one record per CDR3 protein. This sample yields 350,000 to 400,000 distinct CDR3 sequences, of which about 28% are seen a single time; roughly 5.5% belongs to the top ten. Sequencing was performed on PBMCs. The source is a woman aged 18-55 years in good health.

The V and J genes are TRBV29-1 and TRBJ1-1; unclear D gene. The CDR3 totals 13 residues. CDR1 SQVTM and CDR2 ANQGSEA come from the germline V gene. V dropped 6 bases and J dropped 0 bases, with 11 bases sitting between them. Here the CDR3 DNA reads TGCAGCGTACCTCGGAGGATGAACACTGAAGCTTTCTTT. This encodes CSVPRRMNTEAFF. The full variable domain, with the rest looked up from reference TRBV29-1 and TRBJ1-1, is SAVISQKPSRDICQRGTSLTIQCQVDSQVTMMFWYRQQPGQSLTLIATANQGSEATYESGFVIDKFPISRPNLTFSTLTVSNMSPEDSSIYLCSVPRRMNTEAFFGQGTRLTVV.

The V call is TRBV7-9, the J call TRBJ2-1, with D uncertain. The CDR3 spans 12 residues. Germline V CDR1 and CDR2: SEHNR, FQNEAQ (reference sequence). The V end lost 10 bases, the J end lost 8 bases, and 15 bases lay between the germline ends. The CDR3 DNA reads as TGTGCCACCAATGGGGATCAGGATGAGCAGTTCTTC. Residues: CATNGDQDEQFF.

CDR3 bases: TGCAGTGCCCCACCTCCCCTAGCGGGAGTCGTTGAGCAGTTCTTC. It specifies CSAPPPLAGVVEQFF. The chain employs TRBV20-1 and TRBJ2-1; 10 bases line up with TRBD2. The CDR3 has 15 residues. Germline trimming cut 6 bases from V and 9 bases from J; bases unmatched to any gene: 14. Germline V gives CDR1 DFQATT, CDR2 SNEGSKA (reference sequence).

CDR3 sequence: CASSATGSRDGNTIYF. In DNA form, the CDR3 reads TGTGCCAGCAGCGCAACAGGGAGTAGGGATGGAAACACCATATATTTT. The gene calls are TRBV7-6 and TRBJ1-3, with D possibly being TRBD1 (6 bases). Germline CDR1 is SGHVS and CDR2 is FNYEAQ. Trimming took 5 bases from V and 3 from J, leaving 17 bases between them. There are 16 residues in the CDR3. Drawing the rest from reference TRBV7-6 and TRBJ1-3, the complete variable domain is GAGVSQSPRYKVTKRGQDVALRCDPISGHVSLYWYRQALGQGPEFLTYFNYEAQQDKSGLPNDRFSAERPEGSISTLTIQRTEQRDSAMYRCASSATGSRDGNTIYFGEGSWLTVV.

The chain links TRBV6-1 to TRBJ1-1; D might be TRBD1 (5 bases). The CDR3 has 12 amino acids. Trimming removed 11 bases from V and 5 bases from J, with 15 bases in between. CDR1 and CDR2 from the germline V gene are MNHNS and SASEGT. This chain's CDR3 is CAGIRGGTEAFF. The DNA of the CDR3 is TGTGCCGGCATTCGTGGGGGAACTGAAGCTTTCTTT.

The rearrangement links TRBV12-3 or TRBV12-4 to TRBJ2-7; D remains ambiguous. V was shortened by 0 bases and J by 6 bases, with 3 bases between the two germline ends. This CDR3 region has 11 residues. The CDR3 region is CASSLATEQYF. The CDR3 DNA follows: TGTGCCAGCAGTTTAGCTACCGAGCAGTACTTC.

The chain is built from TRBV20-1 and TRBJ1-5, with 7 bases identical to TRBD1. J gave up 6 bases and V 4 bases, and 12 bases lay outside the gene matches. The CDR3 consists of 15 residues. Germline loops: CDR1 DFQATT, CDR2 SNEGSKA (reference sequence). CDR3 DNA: TGCAGTGCTATCGGTTTGGGAGGGGGCCTTCAGCCCCAGCATTTT. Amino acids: CSAIGLGGGLQPQHF.

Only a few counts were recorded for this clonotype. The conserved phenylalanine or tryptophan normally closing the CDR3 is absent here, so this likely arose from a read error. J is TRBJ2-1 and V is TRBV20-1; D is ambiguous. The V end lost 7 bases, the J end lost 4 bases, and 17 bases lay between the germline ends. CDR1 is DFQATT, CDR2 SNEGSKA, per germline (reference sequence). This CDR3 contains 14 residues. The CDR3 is CSVYGPAVYNEQFL. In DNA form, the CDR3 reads TGCAGTGTTTACGGACCGGCCGTATACAATGAGCAGTTCCTC.

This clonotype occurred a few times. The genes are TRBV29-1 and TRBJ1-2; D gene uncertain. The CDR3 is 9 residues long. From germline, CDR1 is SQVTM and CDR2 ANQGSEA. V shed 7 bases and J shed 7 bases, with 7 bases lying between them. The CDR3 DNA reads TGCAGCGCCGACGGTGGCTACACCTTC. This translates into CSADGGYTF.

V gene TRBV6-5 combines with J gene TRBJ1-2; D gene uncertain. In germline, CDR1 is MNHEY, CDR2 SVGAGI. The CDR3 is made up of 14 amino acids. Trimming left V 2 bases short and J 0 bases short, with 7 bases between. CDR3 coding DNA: TGTGCCAGCAGTTACCTCGGGACTAACTATGGCTACACCTTC. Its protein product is CASSYLGTNYGYTF.

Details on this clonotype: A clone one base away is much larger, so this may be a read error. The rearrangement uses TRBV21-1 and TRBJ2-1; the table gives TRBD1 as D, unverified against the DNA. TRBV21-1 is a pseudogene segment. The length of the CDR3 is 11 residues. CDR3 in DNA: TGTGCCCCCCGCGACGATGTTGAGCAGTTCTTC. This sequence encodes CAPRDDVEQFF.

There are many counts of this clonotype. The CDR3 bases are TGCAGTGCTGTCTTCGGACTAGACGGCGAGCAGTACTTC. Amino acids: CSAVFGLDGEQYF. The chain combines TRBV20-1 with TRBJ2-7; 7 bases are shared with TRBD2. The CDR3 runs to 13 residues. The germline gives CDR1 DFQATT, CDR2 SNEGSKA (reference sequence). J gave up 6 bases and V 5 bases, and 10 bases lay outside the gene matches.

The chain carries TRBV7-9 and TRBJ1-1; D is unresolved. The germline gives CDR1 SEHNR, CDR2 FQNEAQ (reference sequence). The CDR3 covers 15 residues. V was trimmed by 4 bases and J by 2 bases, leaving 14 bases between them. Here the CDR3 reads CASSSIRTANTEAFF. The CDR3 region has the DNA TGTGCCAGCAGCTCCATCAGGACCGCAAACACTGAAGCTTTCTTT. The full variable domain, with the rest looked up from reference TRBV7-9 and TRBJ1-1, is DTGVSQNPRHKITKRGQNVTFRCDPISEHNRLYWYRQTLGQGPEFLTYFQNEAQLEKSRLLSDRFSAERPKGSFSTLEIQRTEQGDSAMYLCASSSIRTANTEAFFGQGTRLTVV.

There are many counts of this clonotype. CDR3 protein: CASNPGSYNEQFF. CDR3 nucleotides: TGTGCCAGTAACCCAGGCTCCTACAATGAGCAGTTCTTC. This rearrangement joins TRBV19 to TRBJ2-1; D remains unclear. Between the trimmed V and J ends, which lost 7 bases and 0 bases, there was a span of 7 bases. This CDR3 region has 13 residues. Germline V gives CDR1 LNHDA, CDR2 SQIVND (reference sequence).

The CDR3 loop is CATAGQTYGYTF. DNA for the CDR3: TGTGCCACTGCAGGACAGACCTATGGCTACACCTTC. The chain joins TRBV10-3 to TRBJ1-2, with a tentative D call TRBD1 (6 bases). Trimming took off 10 bases at V and 4 bases at J, with 13 bases between the two ends. This CDR3 is built from 12 residues. CDR1 and CDR2 (germline): ENHRY, SYGVKD.

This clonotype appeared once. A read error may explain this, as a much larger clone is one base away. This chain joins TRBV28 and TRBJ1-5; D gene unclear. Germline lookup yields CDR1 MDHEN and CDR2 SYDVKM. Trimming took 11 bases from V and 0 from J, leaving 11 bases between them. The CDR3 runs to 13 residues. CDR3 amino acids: CASTCYSNQPQHF. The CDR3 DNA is TGTGCCTCTACATGCTATAGCAATCAGCCCCAGCATTTT.